Listed here are 26 T cell receptor beta chains from one sample, sequenced in a study of blood T cell repertoires in COVID-19 (dated by TCRdb to 2018 to 2020). To prepare the library, the immunoSEQ multiplex PCR assay was applied. TCRdb re-hosts the immuneACCESS table, in-frame sequences only. Its copies lack some clones; in the studies checked, an unresolved V gene accounts for under half of them, and the cause for the rest is not known. Present in this sample are about 470,000 clones, 87% of which were seen just once. The top ten hold 0.7% of the sample. The sample taken for sequencing was PBMCs or T cells enriched from blood (not recorded which). Source of these receptors: a woman younger than 35 who had recovered from COVID-19.

CDR3 region: CASSYSRGGSPLHF. The DNA of the CDR3 is TGTGCCAGCAGTTACAGCCGGGGGGGTTCACCCCTCCACTTT. The chain links TRBV6-5 to TRBJ1-6, with D possibly being TRBD1 (5 bases). The germline V gene encodes CDR1 MNHEY and CDR2 SVGAGI. The CDR3 length is 14 residues. Between the trimmed V and J ends, which lost 2 bases and 9 bases, there was a span of 11 bases.

The V gene is TRBV6-1, the J gene TRBJ1-5; no reliable D call. Trimming took off 1 base at V and 7 bases at J, with 5 bases between the two ends. CDR3 length equals 12 residues. Germline loops: CDR1 MNHNS, CDR2 SASEGT. Here the CDR3 DNA reads TGTGCCAGCAGTGAAGTGGGCCAGCCCCAGCATTTT. Its translation is CASSEVGQPQHF.

This chain links TRBV7-9 with TRBJ2-5; TRBD1 agrees at 9 bases. The V segment lost 5 bases and the J segment 3 bases; nucleotides outside the gene matches: 7. CDR1 SEHNR and CDR2 FQNEAQ come from the germline V gene (reference sequence). The CDR3 consists of 15 residues. For the CDR3, the DNA is TGTGCCAGCAGCACCTGGACAGGGGAGAAAGAGACCCAGTACTTC. This sequence encodes CASSTWTGEKETQYF.

The rearrangement links TRBV7-7 to TRBJ1-4; D unresolved. The CDR3 consists of 15 residues. Germline CDR1 SSHAT, CDR2 FNYEAQ (reference sequence). Trimming took off 2 bases at V and 0 bases at J, with 7 bases between the two ends. DNA of the CDR3: TGTGCCAGCAGCTTAAACACCCCAACTAATGAAAAACTGTTTTTT. Its protein is CASSLNTPTNEKLFF.

CDR3 in amino acids: CASSPRTAADTEAFF. The CDR3, as DNA: TGTGCCAGCTCACCTAGGACTGCCGCGGACACTGAAGCTTTCTTT. The rearrangement links TRBV18 to TRBJ1-1, with D unclear. Germline V gene sequence: CDR1 KGHSH, CDR2 LQKENI. V lost 3 bases to trimming and J lost 3 bases, with 14 bases between them. The CDR3 contains 15 residues.

Note on this clone: Other DNA sequences within the sample encode an identical CDR3. The CDR3 spells CASSLSRGYTF. CDR3 nucleotides: TGTGCCAGCAGCCTCTCGCGGGGCTACACCTTC. The chain combines TRBV12-3 or TRBV12-4 with TRBJ1-2; D gene uncertain. Trimming cost V 6 bases and J 8 bases, with 10 bases left between them. The CDR3 has 11 amino acids.

The rearrangement joins TRBV9 to TRBJ1-2; the D gene is possibly TRBD1 (5 bases). The CDR3 consists of 14 residues. Per the germline V gene, CDR1 is SGDLS and CDR2 is YYNGEE. V lost 0 bases, J lost 8 bases, and 14 bases lay in between. This CDR3 reads CASSVAHDSKGYTF. The CDR3, as DNA: TGTGCCAGCAGCGTAGCTCATGACAGTAAGGGCTACACCTTC.

The chain couples TRBV9 to TRBJ2-3, with TRBD1 matching over 7 bases. The trim removed 3 bases at V and 2 bases at J, leaving 6 bases unmatched. Germline CDR1 reads SGDLS; CDR2 reads YYNGEE. This CDR3 has 15 residues. The CDR3 coding sequence is TGTGCCAGCAGCGCCCGGGACAGATTCACAGATACGCAGTATTTT. This gives the protein CASSARDRFTDTQYF.

The CDR3 reads CASSLSRGGEAFF. The CDR3 coding sequence is TGTGCCAGCAGCTTATCCCGGGGGGGGGAAGCTTTCTTT. The chain links TRBV11-2 to TRBJ1-1; the D gene is possibly TRBD1 (5 bases). Germline-derived CDR1 and CDR2 are SGHAT and FQNNGV. This CDR3 comprises 13 residues. V lost 2 bases to trimming and J lost 8 bases, with 12 bases between them.

The V and J genes are TRBV7-8 and TRBJ2-1, with 15 bases that match TRBD2. CDR1 is SGHVS and CDR2 is FQNEAQ in the germline V gene. V was pared by 4 bases and J by 5 bases, with 15 bases of the junction left unmatched. The CDR3 consists of 20 residues. In DNA, the CDR3 is TGTGCCAGCAGCTCTACGCGCTGGCCGGGACTAGCGGGGGGAGACAATGAGCAGTTCTTC. This translates into CASSSTRWPGLAGGDNEQFF.

This clone was found once. The rearrangement joins TRBV6-5 to TRBJ1-3; TRBD1 matches 7 bases. Germline V gene sequence: CDR1 MNHEY, CDR2 SVGAGI. This CDR3 comprises 16 residues. With 2 bases clipped from V and 0 bases from J, the junction kept 4 bases outside the gene matches. CDR3 in amino acids: CASSYPGTDSGNTIYF. In DNA, the CDR3 is TGTGCCAGCAGTTACCCGGGGACAGACTCTGGAAACACCATATATTTT.

DNA of the CDR3: TGTGCCAGCAGGGACCATACAGGGCCCTACGAGCAGTACTTC. Translated: CASRDHTGPYEQYF. The chain recombines TRBV2 with TRBJ2-7; tentatively, D is TRBD1 (6 bases). V was pared by 6 bases and J by 2 bases, with 14 bases between. The CDR3 contains 14 residues. The germline V gene has CDR1 SNHLY and CDR2 FYNNEI.

The V and J genes are TRBV2 and TRBJ2-1; D gene ambiguous. V was pared by 7 bases and J by 0 bases, with 13 bases between. This CDR3 spans 15 amino acids. Germline V gene data show CDR1 as SNHLY and CDR2 as FYNNEI. CDR3 DNA: TGTGCCAGCACGGAGAGACCTCGCTCCTACAATGAGCAGTTCTTC. It codes for CASTERPRSYNEQFF.

The chain carries TRBV27 and TRBJ2-2, with 8 bases matching TRBD1. Germline-derived CDR1 and CDR2 are MNHEY and SMNVEV (reference sequence). V lost 4 bases to trimming and J lost 8 bases; unmatched junction nucleotides: 12. The length of the CDR3 is 16 residues. CDR3 sequence: CASSWTGRILKGELFF. The CDR3 coding sequence is TGTGCCAGCAGTTGGACAGGGCGGATCCTTAAGGGGGAGCTGTTTTTT.

This clone was observed a few times. The chain combines TRBV20-1 with TRBJ1-2; maybe TRBD1 (5 bases). Germline V gene data show CDR1 as DFQATT and CDR2 as SNEGSKA (reference sequence). The CDR3 loop spans 9 amino acids. Trimming removed 4 bases from V and 13 bases from J, with 10 bases in between. The CDR3 reads CSATGFCTF. In nucleotides, the CDR3 is TGCAGTGCTACAGGGTTCTGCACCTTC.

The chain uses TRBV7-2 and TRBJ2-1; 15 bases match TRBD2. Trimming removed 1 base from V and 15 bases from J; junction bases left unmatched: 10. The CDR3 consists of 16 residues. From germline, CDR1 is SGHTA and CDR2 FQGNSA. CDR3 amino acids: CASSLEGTSGGFTGFF. The CDR3 DNA reads TGTGCCAGCAGCTTAGAAGGGACTAGCGGGGGGTTTACAGGGTTCTTC. Supplemented by reference TRBV7-2 and TRBJ2-1, the full variable domain reads GAGVSQSPSNKVTEKGKDVELRCDPISGHTALYWYRQSLGQGLEFLIYFQGNSAPDKSGLPSDRFSAERTGGSVSTLTIQRTQQEDSAVYLCASSLEGTSGGFTGFFGPGTRLTVL.

The CDR3 reads CATSVGSGGAYNEQFF. The CDR3 DNA reads as TGTGCCACCAGTGTAGGTAGCGGGGGGGCCTACAATGAGCAGTTCTTC. J is TRBJ2-1 and V is TRBV24-1, with 11 bases aligning to TRBD2. The V gene's germline CDR1 is KGHDR and CDR2 SFDVKD. The CDR3 is 16 amino acids. V lost 5 bases, J lost 2 bases, and 4 bases stayed unmatched.

This chain uses TRBV5-6 with TRBJ2-5, with TRBD2 matching 8 bases. The CDR3 length is 13 residues. The trim removed 7 bases at V and 3 bases at J, leaving 5 bases unmatched. Germline assignment: CDR1 SGHDT and CDR2 YYEEEE. For the CDR3, the DNA is TGTGCCAGCTTCCTCGGGGGGGAAGAGACCCAGTACTTC. Translation gives CASFLGGEETQYF.

This clone was detected a few times. Germline is not matched at one junction end, which may reflect a read error. The chain couples TRBV7-7 to TRBJ2-3, with D unresolved. Germline lookup yields CDR1 SSHAT and CDR2 FNYEAQ (reference sequence). The CDR3 extends over 13 amino acids. CDR3 protein: CASSLSLLDTQYF. DNA of the CDR3: TGTGCTAGCAGCTTATCCCTCTTGGATACGCAGTATTTT.

The rearrangement links TRBV5-1 to TRBJ1-2; D gene uncertain. V lost 4 bases and J lost 8, with 12 bases in between. The CDR3 has 12 residues. CDR1 and CDR2 from the germline V gene are SGHRS and YFSETQ. The CDR3 region is CASSHPMEGYTF. As DNA, the CDR3 is TGCGCCAGCAGCCACCCGATGGAGGGCTACACCTTC.

The V call is TRBV2, the J call TRBJ2-2; 10 nucleotides match TRBD1. The CDR3 runs to 16 residues. V lost 6 bases and J lost 7; bases outside the gene matches: 11. Germline V gene lookup returns CDR1 SNHLY and CDR2 FYNNEI. The CDR3 region is CASSRTGQGNGGELFF. The CDR3 DNA is TGTGCCAGCAGCCGAACGGGACAGGGGAATGGCGGGGAGCTGTTTTTT.

This clone has a handful of counts. The chain is built from TRBV5-1 and TRBJ1-2; TRBD1 aligns across 7 bases. Trimming at V came to 4 bases and at J to 5 bases, leaving 11 bases not matched to a gene. The length of the CDR3 is 15 residues. CDR1 is SGHRS and CDR2 is YFSETQ in the germline V gene. CDR3 residues: CASSSTPDREYGYTF. CDR3 bases: TGCGCCAGCAGCAGCACTCCCGACAGGGAGTATGGCTACACCTTC. Full variable domain (missing parts from reference TRBV5-1 and TRBJ1-2): KAGVTQTPRYLIKTRGQQVTLSCSPISGHRSVSWYQQTPGQGLQFLFEYFSETQRNKGNFPGRFSGRQFSNSRSEMNVSTLELGDSALYLCASSSTPDREYGYTFGSGTRLTVV.

The chain joins TRBV5-1 to TRBJ1-6; 12 bases match TRBD1. Germline-derived CDR1 and CDR2 are SGHRS and YFSETQ. The CDR3 runs to 16 residues. V shed 5 bases, J shed 7 bases, and the junction held 7 bases outside the gene matches. The CDR3, as DNA: TGCGCCAGCAGAGCCGGGACAGGGGGCACCAATTCACCCCTCCACTTT. This codes for CASRAGTGGTNSPLHF.

This clone appeared a single time. The genes are TRBV19 and TRBJ1-1, with TRBD1 identical over 9 bases. V was pared by 5 bases and J by 11 bases, with 15 bases of the junction left unmatched. The CDR3 covers 15 residues. Germline CDR1 and CDR2: LNHDA and SQIVND (reference sequence). The CDR3 sequence: CASSPGQGGSLGAFF. In nucleotides, the CDR3 is TGTGCCAGTAGTCCGGGACAGGGTGGGTCGTTGGGTGCTTTCTTT.

The J gene is TRBJ2-5, the V gene TRBV2, with TRBD2 as a possible D gene (5 bases). This CDR3 region has 17 residues. Trimming shortened V by 2 bases and J by 2 bases, and 18 bases separated the two germline ends. Germline values: CDR1 SNHLY, CDR2 FYNNEI. The CDR3 loop reads CASSENPVRAWQETQYF. The CDR3 region has the DNA TGTGCCAGCAGTGAAAACCCCGTGAGGGCCTGGCAAGAGACCCAGTACTTC.

The chain recombines TRBV9 with TRBJ1-2; 7 bases agree with TRBD1. Germline trimming cut 6 bases from V and 3 bases from J; bases unmatched to any gene: 11. The germline V gene encodes CDR1 SGDLS and CDR2 YYNGEE. The CDR3 runs 15 residues. The CDR3 loop is CASNPLPDRDYGYTF. The CDR3 coding sequence is TGTGCCAGCAACCCCTTACCCGACAGGGACTATGGCTACACCTTC.